This TCR beta chain was profiled in a study of blood T cell repertoires in COVID-19. The protocol was immunoSEQ multiplex PCR, while the TCRdb copy is restricted to in-frame clones and leaves out a portion. Among under 400,000 clones listed, 65% to 90% were seen once. Germline V gene sequence: CDR1 SQVTM, CDR2 ANQGSEA. The CDR3 consists of 12 residues. Trimming cost V 5 bases and J 8 bases, with 15 bases left between them. Sample: PBMCs or T cells enriched from blood (not recorded which). V is TRBV29-1 and J is TRBJ1-2, with a possible D match to TRBD1 (5 bases). The receptor's source is a woman in her thirties or forties with acute COVID-19. CDR3: CSVKGPHHGYTF. CDR3 sequence (DNA): TGCAGCGTTAAGGGGCCTCATCACGGCTACACCTTC.